The sequence of this TCR beta chain was determined in a study of cytomegalovirus exposure and HLA in healthy donors. Sampled while nominally healthy, donors likely had unrecorded immune exposures. PCR involved 60 Vbeta and 13 Jbeta primers. Data came from immunoSEQ multiplex PCR; TCRdb stores just in-frame clones and leaves some out. The table records some 150,000 clones, around 75% of them present only once. Trimming stripped 3 bases from V and 0 bases from J, with 16 bases between. Per germline, CDR1 SGDLS and CDR2 YYNGEE. This CDR3 has 17 amino acids. The material sequenced was PBMCs. V and J are TRBV9 and TRBJ2-1, with D possibly matching TRBD2 (5 bases). This TCR was sampled from a human donor in good health. The CDR3 loop reads CASSGPFRGSSYNEQFF. The CDR3 DNA reads as TGTGCCAGCAGCGGCCCCTTCCGTGGGAGCTCCTACAATGAGCAGTTCTTC.